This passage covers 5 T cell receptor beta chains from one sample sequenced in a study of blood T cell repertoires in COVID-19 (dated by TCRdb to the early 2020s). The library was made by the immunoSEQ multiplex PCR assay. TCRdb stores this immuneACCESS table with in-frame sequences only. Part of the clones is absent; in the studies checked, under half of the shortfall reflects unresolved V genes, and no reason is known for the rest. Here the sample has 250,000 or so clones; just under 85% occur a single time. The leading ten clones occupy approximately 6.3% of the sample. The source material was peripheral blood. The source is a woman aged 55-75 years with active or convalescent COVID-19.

The CDR3 spells CASRSGTGIDTQYF. Here the CDR3 DNA reads TGCGCCAGCAGGAGCGGGACAGGGATAGATACGCAGTATTTT. This chain joins TRBV5-1 and TRBJ2-3; 9 positions agree with TRBD1. Germline CDR1 and CDR2: SGHRS and YFSETQ. This CDR3 has 14 residues. With 5 bases clipped from V and 5 bases from J, the junction kept 6 bases outside the gene matches.

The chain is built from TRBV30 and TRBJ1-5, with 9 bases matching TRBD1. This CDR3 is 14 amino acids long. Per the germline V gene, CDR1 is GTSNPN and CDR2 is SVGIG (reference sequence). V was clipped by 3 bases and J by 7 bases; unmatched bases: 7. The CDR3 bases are TGTGCCTGGAGCCCGGGACAGGGACAACAGCCCCAGCATTTT. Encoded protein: CAWSPGQGQQPQHF.

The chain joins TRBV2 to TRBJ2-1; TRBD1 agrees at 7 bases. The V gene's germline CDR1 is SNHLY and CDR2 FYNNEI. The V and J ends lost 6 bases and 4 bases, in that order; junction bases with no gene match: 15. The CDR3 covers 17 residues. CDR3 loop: CASRLGDRSKIYNEQFF. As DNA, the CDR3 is TGTGCCAGCAGATTGGGGGACAGAAGCAAAATTTACAATGAGCAGTTCTTC.

As DNA, the CDR3 is TGTGCCAGCAGCCCGGCGGGAGTCTACAATGAGCAGTTCTTC. It codes for CASSPAGVYNEQFF. This chain joins TRBV7-9 and TRBJ2-1; 7 bases fit TRBD2. CDR1 and CDR2 (germline): SEHNR, FQNEAQ (reference sequence). The CDR3 has 14 amino acids. The V segment lost 5 bases and the J segment 3 bases; nucleotides outside the gene matches: 4. The variable domain in full, completed from reference TRBV7-9 and TRBJ2-1, reads DTGVSQNPRHKITKRGQNVTFRCDPISEHNRLYWYRQTLGQGPEFLTYFQNEAQLEKSRLLSDRFSAERPKGSFSTLEIQRTEQGDSAMYLCASSPAGVYNEQFFGPGTRLTVL.

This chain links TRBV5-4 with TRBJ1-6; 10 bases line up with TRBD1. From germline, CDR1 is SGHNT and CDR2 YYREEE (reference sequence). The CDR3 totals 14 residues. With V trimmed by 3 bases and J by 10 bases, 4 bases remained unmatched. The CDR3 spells CASSWDRGGSPLHF. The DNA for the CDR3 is TGTGCCAGCAGCTGGGACAGGGGAGGATCACCCCTCCACTTT. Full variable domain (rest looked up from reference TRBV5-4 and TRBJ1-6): ETGVTQSPTHLIKTRGQQVTLRCSSQSGHNTVSWYQQALGQGPQFIFQYYREEENGRGNFPPRFSGLQFPNYSSELNVNALELDDSALYLCASSWDRGGSPLHFGNGTRLTVT.